Presented here are 25 T cell receptor beta chains from one specimen sequenced in a study of T cell changes during pregnancy in multiple sclerosis. TCRdb's table, derived via immunoSEQ multiplex PCR, lists solely in-frame clones and lacks some. The sample has over 50,000 clones, 75% to 90% seen once. The starting material was CD4+ T cells from peripheral blood mononuclear cells, obtained in the third trimester of pregnancy. The receptors stem from a female donor with multiple sclerosis, enrolled in a pregnancy study.

The chain combines TRBV6-1 with TRBJ1-1; no clear D. The CDR3 contains 12 residues. The V end lost 1 base, the J end lost 2 bases, and 2 bases lay between the germline ends. Germline CDR1 is MNHNS and CDR2 is SASEGT. CDR3 coding DNA: TGTGCCAGCAGTGAAGTAAACACTGAAGCTTTCTTT. It specifies CASSEVNTEAFF.

The chain carries TRBV30 and TRBJ1-3; weak D call: TRBD1 (6 bases). The CDR3 runs to 16 residues. V lost 1 base and J 0 bases, leaving 13 bases between the germline ends. Germline V CDR1 and CDR2: GTSNPN, SVGIG (reference sequence). CDR3 sequence: CAWSGTVNLSGNTIYF. CDR3 in DNA: TGTGCCTGGAGTGGGACAGTCAATCTCTCTGGAAACACCATATATTTT.

The V call is TRBV6-4, the J call TRBJ2-2, with 9 bases identical to TRBD2. V trimming: 2 bases; J trimming: 1 base; junction bases outside the gene matches: 5. The CDR3 consists of 17 residues. The germline gives CDR1 MRHNA, CDR2 SNTAGT. Written as DNA, the CDR3 is TGTGCCAGCAGTGACGGGAGACTAGCGGTGAACACCGGGGAGCTGTTTTTT. It yields the protein CASSDGRLAVNTGELFF.

This clone was counted a single time. The V gene is TRBV11-2, the J gene TRBJ1-1; TRBD1 aligns across 8 bases. This CDR3 is 15 amino acids long. V trimming: 0 bases; J trimming: 11 bases; junction bases outside the gene matches: 11. CDR1 is SGHAT, CDR2 FQNNGV, per germline. The CDR3 region has the DNA TGTGCCAGCAGCTTAGATCCAGGGGGCGCGGGATGGGCTTTCTTT. It specifies CASSLDPGGAGWAFF.

For this clone: The junction shows a germline mismatch at one end, possibly a read error. The rearrangement links TRBV18 to TRBJ2-7; 7 nucleotides align to TRBD2. The CDR3 length is 16 residues. The germline V gene encodes CDR1 KGHSH and CDR2 LQKENI. The CDR3 nucleotides read TGTGCCAGCTCGCCACGGGGGGTACCCGGGGTTTACGAGCAGTACTTC. Its protein product is CASSPRGVPGVYEQYF.

This chain links TRBV19 with TRBJ2-1; 12 bases match TRBD1. The CDR3 is 16 residues long. V lost 1 base to trimming and J lost 8 bases; unmatched junction nucleotides: 6. Looked up from germline, CDR1 is LNHDA and CDR2 is SQIVND (reference sequence). CDR3 DNA sequence: TGTGCCAGTAGTATAGGCCGGGACAGGGGGCTGTATGAGCAGTTCTTC. Translating it yields CASSIGRDRGLYEQFF.

The genes are TRBV7-8 and TRBJ2-2; D gene ambiguous. Trimming left V 5 bases short and J 1 base short, with 14 bases between. Germline V gives CDR1 SGHVS, CDR2 FQNEAQ. The CDR3 loop spans 16 amino acids. As DNA, the CDR3 is TGTGCCAGCAGCCCCATCTGGGCGCAGAACACCGGGGAGCTGTTTTTT. Translating gives CASSPIWAQNTGELFF.

The V gene is TRBV7-8, the J gene TRBJ2-7, with a tentative D call TRBD1 (6 bases). CDR3 size: 21 residues. Germline V gene sequence: CDR1 SGHVS, CDR2 FQNEAQ. V was clipped by 5 bases and J by 1 base, with 33 bases between them. DNA of the CDR3: TGTGCCAGCAGCGCCACAAATGTACTCATAACCGGGACAAGGGATTCCTACGAGCAGTACTTC. This sequence encodes CASSATNVLITGTRDSYEQYF.

This clone was counted once. The chain is built from TRBV9 and TRBJ1-2; 7 bases align to TRBD1. Germline V lookup: CDR1 SGDLS, CDR2 YYNGEE. V gave up 0 bases and J gave up 3 bases; unmatched junction bases: 2. CDR3 length: 14 amino acids. CDR3 DNA: TGTGCCAGCAGCGTAGCTGGACAGGACTATGGCTACACCTTC. Protein sequence: CASSVAGQDYGYTF.

The chain links TRBV18 to TRBJ2-3, with D possibly TRBD2 on 5 matching bases. V lost 3 bases and J 4 bases, leaving 14 bases between the germline ends. The CDR3 covers 15 residues. CDR1 and CDR2 from the germline V gene are KGHSH and LQKENI. The CDR3 DNA is TGTGCCAGCTCACCTGCGTCTAGCTCCCCAGATACGCAGTATTTT. Its protein is CASSPASSSPDTQYF.

The J gene is TRBJ1-2, the V gene TRBV29-1; 7 bases fit TRBD1. Germline CDR1 reads SQVTM; CDR2 reads ANQGSEA. CDR3 size: 15 residues. The junction had 8 bases not matched to a gene; V was cut back by 4 bases and J by 0 bases. The CDR3 DNA sequence: TGCAGCGTTGGGGGGGACAGCCTTACTAACTATGGCTACACCTTC. Encoded protein: CSVGGDSLTNYGYTF.

The rearrangement uses TRBV30 and TRBJ1-1, with TRBD1 as a possible D gene (6 bases). CDR1 is GTSNPN and CDR2 is SVGIG in the germline V gene (reference sequence). The CDR3 is made up of 12 amino acids. V lost 0 bases, J lost 8 bases, and 10 bases lay in between. The CDR3 bases are TGTGCCTGGAGTGTAGGGACACTCGAAGCTTTCTTT. This codes for CAWSVGTLEAFF.

This clone was recorded a few times. The chain employs TRBV6-5 and TRBJ2-5; the D is unclear. This CDR3 comprises 11 residues. The V gene lost 6 bases and the J gene lost 2 bases, with 4 bases spanning the gap. From germline, CDR1 is MNHEY and CDR2 SVGAGI. CDR3 DNA sequence: TGTGCCAGCAGCAGACAAGAGACCCAGTACTTC. The encoded protein is CASSRQETQYF.

The rearrangement uses TRBV7-2 and TRBJ1-5; 10 nucleotides match TRBD1. The CDR3 runs 14 residues. Per the germline V gene, CDR1 is SGHTA and CDR2 is FQGNSA. The junction had 7 bases not matched to a gene; V was cut back by 3 bases and J by 11 bases. The CDR3 spells CASSLTGGEGAQHF. The DNA of the CDR3 is TGTGCCAGCAGCTTGACAGGGGGCGAAGGAGCCCAGCATTTT. The full variable domain, completed using reference TRBV7-2 and TRBJ1-5, is GAGVSQSPSNKVTEKGKDVELRCDPISGHTALYWYRQSLGQGLEFLIYFQGNSAPDKSGLPSDRFSAERTGGSVSTLTIQRTQQEDSAVYLCASSLTGGEGAQHFGDGTRLSIL.

This clone was detected only once. V and J are TRBV5-1 and TRBJ2-7, with D possibly being TRBD1 (6 bases). Germline CDR1 is SGHRS and CDR2 is YFSETQ. V lost 2 bases and J 4 bases, leaving 16 bases between the germline ends. This CDR3 is built from 15 residues. In DNA form, the CDR3 reads TGCGCCAGCAGCTTTGAGACAGGTAAAAGGTACGAGCAGTACTTC. Protein: CASSFETGKRYEQYF.

The gene calls are TRBV30 and TRBJ2-7; 9 positions match TRBD1. The CDR3 consists of 14 residues. V lost 5 bases to trimming and J lost 0 bases; unmatched junction nucleotides: 5. Germline V CDR1 and CDR2: GTSNPN, SVGIG (reference sequence). CDR3 nucleotide sequence: TGTGCCTGGGTGACAGGGGGGAGCTCCTACGAGCAGTACTTC. Translated, it gives CAWVTGGSSYEQYF.

V and J are TRBV11-2 and TRBJ1-2; a weak D match, TRBD1 (5 bases). The CDR3 totals 18 residues. Germline V gene lookup returns CDR1 SGHAT and CDR2 FQNNGV. The ends were cut back, 5 bases at V and 2 bases at J, with 24 bases in the middle. The CDR3 DNA follows: TGTGCCAGCAGCCGCACCTTAACAGGCTTCTTCGGAAACTATGGCTACACCTTC. This sequence encodes CASSRTLTGFFGNYGYTF.

This clone was seen at least ten times. The CDR3 DNA follows: TGTGCCAGCAGCTTAGAGAGATCCAGGGGCAATCAGCCCCAGCATTTT. This sequence encodes CASSLERSRGNQPQHF. The genes are TRBV7-2 and TRBJ1-5; tentatively, D is TRBD1 (5 bases). The length of the CDR3 is 16 residues. Deletions cut 1 base from V and 2 bases from J, with 12 bases between. Germline V lookup: CDR1 SGHTA, CDR2 FQGNSA.

The chain joins TRBV5-1 to TRBJ1-1, with 11 bases that match TRBD1. Per the germline V gene, CDR1 is SGHRS and CDR2 is YFSETQ. After removal of 3 bases from V and 3 bases from J, the junction contained 1 base not matched to a gene. The CDR3 has 14 residues. Here the CDR3 reads CASSSGQGDTEAFF. The CDR3 DNA is TGCGCCAGCAGCTCGGGACAGGGGGACACTGAAGCTTTCTTT.

V usage is TRBV7-9 and J usage is TRBJ2-4, with D tentatively TRBD1 (5 bases). The germline CDR1 and CDR2 sequences are SEHNR and FQNEAQ (reference sequence). This CDR3 is 18 amino acids long. V gave up 6 bases and J gave up 1 base, with 22 bases separating them. The CDR3 sequence is CASSPLPHDSLAKNIQYF. For the CDR3, the DNA is TGTGCCAGCAGTCCACTCCCCCACGACAGTTTGGCCAAAAACATTCAGTACTTC.

The chain uses TRBV7-2 and TRBJ2-1; 9 nucleotides line up with TRBD2. Germline V gene data show CDR1 as SGHTA and CDR2 as FQGNSA. J gave up 0 bases and V 1 base, and 1 base lay outside the gene matches. The CDR3 extends over 16 amino acids. The CDR3 loop is CASSLVSGGSYNEQFF. The CDR3 DNA reads as TGTGCCAGCAGCTTAGTTAGCGGGGGCTCCTACAATGAGCAGTTCTTC.

The gene calls are TRBV19 and TRBJ2-7, with 7 positions matching TRBD1. With 3 bases clipped from V and 2 bases from J, the junction kept 7 bases outside the gene matches. Looked up from germline, CDR1 is LNHDA and CDR2 is SQIVND (reference sequence). There are 15 residues in the CDR3. In DNA form, the CDR3 reads TGTGCCAGTAGTATCAGGGGGATGAGGCCCTACGAGCAGTACTTC. It yields the protein CASSIRGMRPYEQYF. The full variable domain, rest sourced from reference TRBV19 and TRBJ2-7, is DGGITQSPKYLFRKEGQNVTLSCEQNLNHDAMYWYRQDPGQGLRLIYYSQIVNDFQKGDIAEGYSVSREKKESFPLTVTSAQKNPTAFYLCASSIRGMRPYEQYFGPGTRLTVT.

The rearrangement joins TRBV30 to TRBJ1-2; D possibly corresponds to TRBD1 (6 bases). V lost 2 bases and J 8 bases, leaving 18 bases between the germline ends. Germline values: CDR1 GTSNPN, CDR2 SVGIG (reference sequence). This CDR3 spans 14 amino acids. The CDR3 loop is CAWSTRGGGPGYTF. In nucleotides, the CDR3 is TGTGCCTGGAGTACAAGAGGGGGGGGACCCGGCTACACCTTC. Using reference TRBV30 and TRBJ1-2 for the parts outside the CDR3, the full variable domain is SQTIHQWPATLVQPVGSPLSLECTVEGTSNPNLYWYRQAAGRGLQLLFYSVGIGQISSEVPQNLSASRPQDRQFILSSKKLLLSDSGFYLCAWSTRGGGPGYTFGSGTRLTVV.

A word on this clone: Additional DNA sequences in this sample encode the identical CDR3. The genes are TRBV9 and TRBJ2-3; possibly TRBD1 for D (5 bases). Germline values: CDR1 SGDLS, CDR2 YYNGEE. This CDR3 spans 13 amino acids. Trimming shortened V by 1 base and J by 3 bases, and 6 bases separated the two germline ends. DNA for the CDR3: TGTGCCAGCAGCGTAAGGGGAACAGATACGCAGTATTTT. This translates into CASSVRGTDTQYF.

The genes are TRBV4-2 and TRBJ1-1, with D maybe TRBD1 (5 bases). V was clipped by 2 bases and J by 9 bases, with 13 bases between them. In germline, CDR1 is LGHNA, CDR2 YNFKEQ. The CDR3 contains 13 residues. Here the CDR3 DNA reads TGTGCCAGCAGCCAATCCGAACGGGGGAAAGCTTTCTTT. Translation gives CASSQSERGKAFF.